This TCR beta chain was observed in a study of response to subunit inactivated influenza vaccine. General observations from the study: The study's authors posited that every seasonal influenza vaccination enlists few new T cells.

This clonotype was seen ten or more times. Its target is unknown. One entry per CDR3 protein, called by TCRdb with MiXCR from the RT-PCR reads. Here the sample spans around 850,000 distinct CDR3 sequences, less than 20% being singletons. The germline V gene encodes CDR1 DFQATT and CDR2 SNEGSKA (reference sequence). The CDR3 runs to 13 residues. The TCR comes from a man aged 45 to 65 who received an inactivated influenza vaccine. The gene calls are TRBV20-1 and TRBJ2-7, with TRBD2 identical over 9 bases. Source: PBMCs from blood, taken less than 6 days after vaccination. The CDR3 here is CRGATAGGYEQYF. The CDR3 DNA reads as TGCAGGGGAGCCACAGCGGGAGGCTACGAGCAGTACTTC.